This is a list of T cell receptor beta chains from one sample in a study of T-cell reconstitution after alpha-beta-depleted transplantation in children. Using its own MiXCR run on the PCR reads, TCRdb lists one record per CDR3 protein. The sample includes some 550,000 distinct CDR3 sequences, roughly 23% of them seen just once. Specimen: PBMCs, mostly from graft donor cells, collected 360 days after TCRalphabeta/CD19-depleted stem cell transplant. Every receptor here comes from a boy under three years old who had a stem cell transplant for acute myeloid leukemia, so the T cells may come from the graft donor. Each CDR3 is given with its conserved first and last residue. Each record gives: J gene, clone size, V gene, CDR3 protein. Size is stated for part of the rows, as once, few or many counts, or as a class when the clone is expanded.

>TRBJ2-1|few|TRBV20-1
CSAPLADYNEQFF
>TRBJ2-7|NA|TRBV29-1
CSVVDRAYEQYF
>TRBJ1-1|many|TRBV29-1
CSVGDREAFF
>TRBJ2-2|many|TRBV12-3/TRBV12-4
CASRGTGQTGELFF
>TRBJ2-3|NA|TRBV11-2
CASSLVGQVEDTQYF
>TRBJ2-5|many|TRBV7-2
CASSGTSGGETQYF
>TRBJ1-6|many|TRBV25-1
CASSESRQGQDSPLHF
>TRBJ2-1|many|TRBV20-1
CSARTLSGLNNEQFF
>TRBJ2-1|few|TRBV4-1
CASSPTSGANNEQFF
>TRBJ1-1|NA|TRBV5-5
CASSFPPGNTEAFF
>TRBJ2-5|many|TRBV4-3
CASSQMVRETQYF
>TRBJ1-2|NA|TRBV20-1
CSASARKVSTNYGYTF
>TRBJ2-3|many|TRBV15
CATSRDLSTDTQYF
>TRBJ2-1|NA|TRBV6-2/TRBV6-3
CASSYGLAQFF
>TRBJ1-2|NA|TRBV6-5
CASSYSGTGSYGYTF
>TRBJ2-3|few|TRBV20-1
CSARFVGMAAHSADTQYF
>TRBJ2-1|NA|TRBV21-1
CASSKGGVTEQFF
>TRBJ2-1|NA|TRBV3-1
CASSHGTGGMNEQFF
>TRBJ2-1|few|TRBV27
CASSLWTSGGLGNEQFF
>TRBJ2-1|NA|TRBV6-5
CASSYRGGKGYNEQFF
>TRBJ2-5|NA|TRBV4-3
CASSQGGTDQETQYF
>TRBJ1-4|many|TRBV12-3/TRBV12-4
CASSLADRLQLFF
>TRBJ1-1|many|TRBV29-1
CSVEQGFGTEAFF
>TRBJ2-7|few|TRBV6-2/TRBV6-3
CASSYSRQGAYYEQYF
>TRBJ2-5|NA|TRBV25-1
CASRDKRYQETQYF
>TRBJ1-4|NA|TRBV27
CASKGSATNEKLFF
>TRBJ2-3|many|TRBV5-1
CASSLEDRYRADTQYF
>TRBJ2-2|few|TRBV6-5
CASSYSAGNRRDAGELFF
>TRBJ2-5|many|TRBV12-3/TRBV12-4
CASSPGQDQETQYF
>TRBJ2-5|NA|TRBV5-4
CASSLGRGLAGAQETQYF
>TRBJ2-2|NA|TRBV24-1
CATSDFRAGPNTGELFF
>TRBJ1-5|few|TRBV6-2/TRBV6-3
CASSYSNEGTQHF
>TRBJ2-3|NA|TRBV7-9
CASSGKGADTQYF
>TRBJ2-1|NA|TRBV24-1
CATSDGTIDEQFF
>TRBJ2-7|many|TRBV3-1
CASSQGGRSYEQYF
>TRBJ2-1|NA|TRBV4-2
CASSQGVLAVREQFF
>TRBJ1-1|NA|TRBV29-1
CSVVRQVTEAFF